The clone carrying this T cell receptor beta chain came up a few times. Its specificity is unknown. A second PCR of about 6 to 11 cycles used a sample-barcoded 5' primer and a J-beta primer mix. The authors tagged each cDNA molecule using a template-switch adaptor with 12 random nucleotides. TCRdb analysed the 5' RACE reads with MiXCR anew, one entry per CDR3 protein. The sample consists of about 570,000 distinct CDR3 sequences, 27% of them appearing once. Donors were systemically healthy Caucasian individuals from Russia aged 6 to 90 years. The CDR3 is 14 residues long. Germline values: CDR1 MNHEY, CDR2 SVGAGI. Trimming removed 11 bases from V and 1 base from J, with 12 bases in between. These data are taken from a study of blood T cells in healthy people across ages. Study-wide results and caveats: PBMCs went unsorted, and a conclusive naive versus antigen-experienced comparison was therefore prevented. Higher diversity, along with more naive CD4+ cells, distinguished long-lived donors from aged donors.

The sequence derives from a woman in her seventies in good health. The source material was blood. The chain recombines TRBV6-5 with TRBJ2-6; TRBD2 might be the D (6 bases). CDR3 bases: TGTGCCTCGAACCGGGGGTCTGGGGCCAACGTCCTGACTTTC. Amino acid sequence: CASNRGSGANVLTF.